This T cell receptor beta chain was sequenced for a study of blood T cell repertoires in COVID-19. All enrollees were roughly 18 to 90 years old and from approximately 25 US areas. Two consecutive negative NP/OP PCR tests, clearance, or resolved symptoms defined Cohort 3 recovery. A remark on this clone: Different DNA sequences within this sample yield the same CDR3.

Per the authors' pipeline: Reference gene primers were amplified, and this amplification served to estimate nucleated cell counts. Profiling relied on immunoSEQ multiplex PCR, and the TCRdb table lists in-frame clones only, not all of them. V, J and clone size derive from that table, while D and trimming were established from the DNA sequence. The sample yields nearly 250,000 clones, about 84% seen once. Sequenced input: PBMCs or T cells enriched from blood (not recorded which). This sequence originates from a woman between 50 and 59 years old who had recovered from COVID-19.

This CDR3 reads CATSRQYSNQPQHF. Here the CDR3 DNA reads TGTGCCACCAGCAGACAGTATAGCAATCAGCCCCAGCATTTT. The chain has TRBV15 and TRBJ1-5; no definite D call. V was pared by 2 bases and J by 0 bases, with 5 bases between. The CDR3 has 14 residues. CDR1 and CDR2 (germline): LNHNV, YYDKDF (reference sequence).